Listed here are 24 T cell receptor beta chains from one sample, sequenced in a study of response to subunit inactivated influenza vaccine listed by TCRdb under 2018. The library was produced with RT-PCR. Sequenced on an Illumina HiSeq 2500. TCRdb redid the processing of the public reads, applying fastp at Q25 and MiXCR, and retained in-frame beta chains. Records with the same CDR3 protein are collapsed into one entry carrying the most frequent genes and DNA. The sample records about 500,000 distinct CDR3 sequences, about 17% of which are singletons. Less than 4% of the sample lies in the top ten. This sample comprised CD4+ T cells sorted from PBMCs, obtained less than 25 months after vaccination. Receptors were obtained from a man aged 50 to 69 who received an inactivated influenza vaccine. Donor details come from another sample of the same person, matched by shared clones.

V usage is TRBV5-6 and J usage is TRBJ1-5; unclear D gene. The V gene's germline CDR1 is SGHDT and CDR2 YYEEEE. Trimming cost V 2 bases and J 1 base, with 13 bases left between them. The CDR3 extends over 16 amino acids. The CDR3 coding sequence is TGTGCCAGCAGCTTTTACAGAGTGACGAGCAATCAGCCCCAGCATTTT. This translates into CASSFYRVTSNQPQHF.

This sequence joins TRBV6-1 and TRBJ2-5; D may be TRBD1 (5 bases). Germline V gene sequence: CDR1 MNHNS, CDR2 SASEGT. V lost 6 bases and J 2 bases, leaving 16 bases between the germline ends. CDR3 length: 15 residues. CDR3 in amino acids: CASRRSGNEQETQYF. The CDR3 nucleotides read TGTGCCAGCAGGCGGTCAGGGAATGAGCAAGAGACCCAGTACTTC.

A few counts support this clonotype. This sequence joins TRBV12-3 or TRBV12-4 and TRBJ1-1; possible D gene TRBD1, 5 bases. CDR3 length: 13 amino acids. The V end was cut by 4 bases, the J end by 5 bases, with 11 bases between. For the CDR3, the DNA is TGTGCCAGCAGTTCGGGGGGGAGGACTGAAGCTTTCTTT. Encoded protein: CASSSGGRTEAFF.

This chain links TRBV19 with TRBJ2-7, with TRBD1 matching 7 bases. V shed 7 bases and J 0 bases; nucleotides not matched to a gene: 18. Germline V gives CDR1 LNHDA, CDR2 SQIVND (reference sequence). The CDR3 covers 18 residues. CDR3 region: CASTIGTERLRSSYEQYF. Here the CDR3 DNA reads TGTGCCAGTACTATCGGGACAGAGCGCCTGAGGAGCTCCTACGAGCAGTACTTC.

CDR3 sequence (DNA): TGTGCCAGCAGCCCCGAGGTTAACACTGAAGCTTTCTTT. It codes for CASSPEVNTEAFF. The chain uses TRBV4-2 and TRBJ1-1; D gene ambiguous. Trimming took 4 bases from V and 2 from J, leaving 8 bases between them. CDR3 length equals 13 residues. Germline loops: CDR1 LGHNA, CDR2 YNFKEQ.

V and J are TRBV2 and TRBJ2-3; D is unclear. This CDR3 spans 15 amino acids. The germline V gene encodes CDR1 SNHLY and CDR2 FYNNEI. The V and J ends lost 5 bases and 0 bases respectively, with 12 bases between them. The CDR3 coding sequence is TGTGCCAGCAGTCGATCCCGACCGAGCACAGATACGCAGTATTTT. Protein sequence: CASSRSRPSTDTQYF.

This clonotype has only a few counts. The J gene is TRBJ1-2, the V gene TRBV5-5, with unresolved D. In germline, CDR1 is SGHKS, CDR2 YYEKEE (reference sequence). V was trimmed by 5 bases and J by 5 bases, leaving 19 bases between them. The CDR3 is 15 residues long. DNA of the CDR3: TGTGCCAGCAGTCCGGCCATGGAGGGATGGTATGGCTACACCTTC. This translates into CASSPAMEGWYGYTF. The whole variable domain, filled in from reference TRBV5-5 and TRBJ1-2, reads DAGVTQSPTHLIKTRGQQVTLRCSPISGHKSVSWYQQVLGQGPQFIFQYYEKEERGRGNFPDRFSARQFPNYSSELNVNALLLGDSALYLCASSPAMEGWYGYTFGSGTRLTVV.

The J gene is TRBJ1-5, the V gene TRBV6-6; TRBD1 is a possible D gene (6 bases). The CDR3 extends over 13 amino acids. CDR1 and CDR2 from the germline V gene are MNHNY and SVGAGI (reference sequence). The ends were cut back, 6 bases at V and 5 bases at J, with 11 bases in the middle. The CDR3 loop is CASSQGGDQPQHF. Here the CDR3 DNA reads TGTGCCAGCAGCCAAGGGGGGGATCAGCCCCAGCATTTT.

This clonotype appeared a few times. The CDR3 loop is CASSPEGLVNEKLFF. The CDR3 region has the DNA TGTGCCAGCAGTCCCGAGGGGCTCGTTAATGAAAAACTGTTTTTT. The chain carries TRBV6-1 and TRBJ1-4; D possibly corresponds to TRBD1 (5 bases). The CDR3 loop spans 15 amino acids. Trimming left V 5 bases short and J 4 bases short, with 14 bases between. CDR1 MNHNS and CDR2 SASEGT come from the germline V gene.

CDR3 region: CAISESDRGRQPQHF. In nucleotides, the CDR3 is TGTGCCATCAGTGAGTCGGACAGGGGGAGGCAGCCCCAGCATTTT. The chain recombines TRBV10-3 with TRBJ1-5; TRBD1 matches at 10 bases. Germline CDR1 reads ENHRY; CDR2 reads SYGVKD. The CDR3 is 15 residues long. V was pared by 0 bases and J by 7 bases, with 3 bases of the junction left unmatched.

The rearrangement joins TRBV6-2 or TRBV6-3 to TRBJ2-1; 10 positions agree with TRBD2. Germline CDR1 MNHEY, CDR2 SVGEGT. With V trimmed by 7 bases and J by 6 bases, 15 bases remained unmatched. The CDR3 is made up of 17 amino acids. DNA of the CDR3: TGTGCCAGCACACTTAGCGGGAGGCCCTACTTGGGCAATGAGCAGTTCTTC. Amino acids: CASTLSGRPYLGNEQFF.

This clonotype was seen more than once but under ten times. The chain has TRBV5-1 and TRBJ2-2; possible D gene TRBD2, 6 bases. This CDR3 is 15 amino acids long. V lost 1 base and J lost 4, with 11 bases in between. Germline-derived CDR1 and CDR2 are SGHRS and YFSETQ. CDR3 in amino acids: CASSLNGGTTGELFF. The CDR3 coding sequence is TGCGCCAGCAGCTTGAATGGGGGGACCACCGGGGAGCTGTTTTTT.

As to this clonotype: No conserved phenylalanine or tryptophan is present at the end of the CDR3, so a read error is the likely explanation. Because the CDR3's place on the DNA is in doubt, the DNA is left out and the CDR3 is given as listed by TCRdb. V and J are TRBV7-2 and TRBJ2-7. The CDR3 extends over 13 residues, inclusive of both ends. CDR1 and CDR2 (germline): SGHTA, FQGNSA. The chain's CDR3 is CASSLGPEQSLSL.

V and J are TRBV9 and TRBJ2-2; D is tentatively TRBD1 or TRBD2 (5 bases each). This CDR3 region has 15 residues. Trimming removed 4 bases at V and 7 bases at J, with 17 bases between. The germline gives CDR1 SGDLS, CDR2 YYNGEE. As DNA, the CDR3 is TGTGCCAGCAGCAGAGGGGTCCCCGCGGACGGGGAGCTGTTTTTT. Protein product: CASSRGVPADGELFF.

Written as DNA, the CDR3 is TGTGCCAGCAGCTCTCCGACAGGCCCAAACACTGAAGCTTTCTTT. Residues: CASSSPTGPNTEAFF. The chain couples TRBV5-4 to TRBJ1-1; D is perhaps TRBD1 (6 bases). In germline, CDR1 is SGHNT, CDR2 YYREEE (reference sequence). The ends were cut back, 3 bases at V and 2 bases at J, with 14 bases in the middle. The CDR3 sequence is 15 residues long.

The J gene is TRBJ1-2, the V gene TRBV5-1; 8 bases map to TRBD1. V lost 4 bases and J lost 3; bases outside the gene matches: 5. The germline gives CDR1 SGHRS, CDR2 YFSETQ. This CDR3 spans 14 amino acids. The CDR3 DNA sequence: TGCGCCAGCAGCCCCCGGGGACAGGACTATGGCTACACCTTC. Translation gives CASSPRGQDYGYTF.

This chain uses TRBV29-1 with TRBJ1-1; 7 nucleotides align to TRBD1. The trim removed 0 bases at V and 0 bases at J, leaving 13 bases unmatched. This CDR3 has 18 residues. Germline CDR1 and CDR2: SQVTM and ANQGSEA. The CDR3 loop is CSVEDFMVRGQLNTEAFF. The DNA of the CDR3 is TGCAGCGTTGAAGATTTTATGGTGAGGGGACAGCTGAACACTGAAGCTTTCTTT.

The chain links TRBV4-3 to TRBJ2-2; 9 bases are shared with TRBD1. Germline loops: CDR1 LGHNA, CDR2 YSLEER. Unmatched junction bases numbered 9, after V lost 1 base and J lost 6 bases. The CDR3 runs 17 residues. The CDR3 coding sequence is TGCGCCAGCAGCCAAGGCATAGGGACAGGGAGTGCCGGGGAGCTGTTTTTT. Encoded protein: CASSQGIGTGSAGELFF.

This clonotype was counted only a few times. The chain combines TRBV20-1 with TRBJ2-7; D remains unclear. This CDR3 has 15 amino acids. Trimming took 0 bases from V and 2 from J, leaving 14 bases between them. Germline values: CDR1 DFQATT, CDR2 SNEGSKA (reference sequence). This CDR3 is CSARDLNTITYEQYF. CDR3 DNA: TGCAGTGCTAGAGATCTCAACACTATAACCTACGAGCAGTACTTC.

The genes are TRBV20-1 and TRBJ2-3; 9 bases align to TRBD1. CDR3 length: 15 amino acids. Germline CDR1 DFQATT, CDR2 SNEGSKA (reference sequence). Losses at the gene ends were 4 bases for V and 2 bases for J; bases not matched to a gene: 7. CDR3 region: CSAMAGQGNTDTQYF. The CDR3 region has the DNA TGCAGTGCTATGGCGGGACAGGGAAACACAGATACGCAGTATTTT.

V gene TRBV28 combines with J gene TRBJ2-3, with TRBD2 identical over 8 bases. The junction had 8 bases not matched to a gene; V was cut back by 8 bases and J by 4 bases. The CDR3 contains 14 residues. CDR1 is MDHEN, CDR2 SYDVKM, per germline. The CDR3 DNA sequence: TGTGCCAGCGTTGCGGGGGGCGGATCAGATACGCAGTATTTT. Translation gives CASVAGGGSDTQYF.

This chain joins TRBV4-1 and TRBJ2-6, with D possibly matching TRBD2 (5 bases). The CDR3 totals 16 residues. Germline CDR1 MGHRA, CDR2 YSYEKL. Trimming cost V 1 base and J 4 bases, with 11 bases left between them. CDR3 region: CASSQVGVAGANVLTF. The DNA for the CDR3 is TGCGCCAGCAGCCAAGTCGGGGTCGCCGGGGCCAACGTCCTGACTTTC.

This chain joins TRBV4-3 and TRBJ2-1; 7 nucleotides agree with TRBD2. J lost 2 bases, V lost 1 base, and 2 bases had no gene match. Germline values: CDR1 LGHNA, CDR2 YSLEER. CDR3 size: 15 residues. The CDR3 DNA is TGCGCCAGCAGCCAAGTTCGGGGGGCCTACAATGAGCAGTTCTTC. It translates to CASSQVRGAYNEQFF.

This clonotype was observed many times. The CDR3 is CASSLGTGRQPQHF. CDR3 DNA: TGTGCCAGCAGTTTGGGTACAGGGCGTCAGCCCCAGCATTTT. V gene TRBV12-3 or TRBV12-4 combines with J gene TRBJ1-5; tentatively, D is TRBD1 (6 bases). Trimming cost V 3 bases and J 6 bases, with 12 bases left between them. This CDR3 contains 14 residues.